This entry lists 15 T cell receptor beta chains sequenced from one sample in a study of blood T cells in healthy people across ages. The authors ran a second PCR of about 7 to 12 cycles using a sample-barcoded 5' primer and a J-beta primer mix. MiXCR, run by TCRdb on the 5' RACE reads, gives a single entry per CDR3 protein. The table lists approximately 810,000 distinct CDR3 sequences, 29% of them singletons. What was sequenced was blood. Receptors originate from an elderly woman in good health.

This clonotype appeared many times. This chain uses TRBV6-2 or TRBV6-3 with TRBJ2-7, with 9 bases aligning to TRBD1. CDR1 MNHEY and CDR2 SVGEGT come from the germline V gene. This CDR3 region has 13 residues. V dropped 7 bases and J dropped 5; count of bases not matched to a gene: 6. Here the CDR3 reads CASTRTGANEQYF. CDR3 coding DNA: TGTGCCAGCACGAGGACAGGGGCCAACGAGCAGTACTTC.

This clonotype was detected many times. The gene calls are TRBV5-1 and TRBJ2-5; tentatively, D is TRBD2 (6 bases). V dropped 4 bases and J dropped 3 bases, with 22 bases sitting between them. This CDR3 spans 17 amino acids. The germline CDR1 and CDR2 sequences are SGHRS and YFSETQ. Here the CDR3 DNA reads TGCGCCAGCAGCAGATCCTTAGCGGTGCGGCTAAAAGAGACCCAGTACTTC. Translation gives CASSRSLAVRLKETQYF.

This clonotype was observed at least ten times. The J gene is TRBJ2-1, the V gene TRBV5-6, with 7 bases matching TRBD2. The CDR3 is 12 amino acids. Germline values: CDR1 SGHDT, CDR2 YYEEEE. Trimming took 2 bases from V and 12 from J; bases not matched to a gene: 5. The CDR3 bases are TGTGCCAGCAGCTTTGCGGGGGTGGGGCAGTTCTTC. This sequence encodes CASSFAGVGQFF. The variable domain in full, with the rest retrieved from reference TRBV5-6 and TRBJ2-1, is DAGVTQSPTHLIKTRGQQVTLRCSPKSGHDTVSWYQQALGQGPQFIFQYYEEEERQRGNFPDRFSGHQFPNYSSELNVNALLLGDSALYLCASSFAGVGQFFGPGTRLTVL.

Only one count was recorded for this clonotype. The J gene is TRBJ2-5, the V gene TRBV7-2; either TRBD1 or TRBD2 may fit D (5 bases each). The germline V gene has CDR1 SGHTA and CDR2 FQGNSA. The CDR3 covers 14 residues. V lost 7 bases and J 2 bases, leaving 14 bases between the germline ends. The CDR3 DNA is TGTGCCAGCAAGAGGTCGGGGCTGCAAGAGACCCAGTACTTC. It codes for CASKRSGLQETQYF.

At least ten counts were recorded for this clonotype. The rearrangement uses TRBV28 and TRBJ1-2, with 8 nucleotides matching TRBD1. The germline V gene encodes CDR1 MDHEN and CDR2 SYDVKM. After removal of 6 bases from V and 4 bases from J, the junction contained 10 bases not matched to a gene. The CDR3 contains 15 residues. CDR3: CASSPGTGQLYGYTF. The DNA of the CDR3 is TGTGCCAGCAGCCCGGGGACAGGACAACTCTATGGCTACACCTTC.

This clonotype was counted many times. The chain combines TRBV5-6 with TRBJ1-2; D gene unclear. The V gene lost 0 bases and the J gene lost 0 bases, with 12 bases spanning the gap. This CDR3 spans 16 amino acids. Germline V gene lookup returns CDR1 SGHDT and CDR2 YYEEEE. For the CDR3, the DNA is TGTGCCAGCAGCTTGGAGGGTCAGCCAGCTAACTATGGCTACACCTTC. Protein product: CASSLEGQPANYGYTF.

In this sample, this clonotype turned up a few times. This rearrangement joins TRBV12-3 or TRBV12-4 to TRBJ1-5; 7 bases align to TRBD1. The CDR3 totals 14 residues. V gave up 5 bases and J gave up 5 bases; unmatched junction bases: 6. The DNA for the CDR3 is TGTGCCAGCAGTCAGGGGGTGGGAGATCAGCCCCAGCATTTT. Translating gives CASSQGVGDQPQHF.

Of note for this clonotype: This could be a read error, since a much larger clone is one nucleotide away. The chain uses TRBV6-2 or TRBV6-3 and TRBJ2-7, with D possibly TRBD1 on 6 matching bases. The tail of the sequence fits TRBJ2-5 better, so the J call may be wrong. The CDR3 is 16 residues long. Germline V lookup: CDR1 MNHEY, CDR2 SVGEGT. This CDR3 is CASSCYPRGLIETQYF. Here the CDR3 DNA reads TGTGCCAGCAGTTGCTACCCCAGGGGATTGATTGAGACCCAGTACTTC.

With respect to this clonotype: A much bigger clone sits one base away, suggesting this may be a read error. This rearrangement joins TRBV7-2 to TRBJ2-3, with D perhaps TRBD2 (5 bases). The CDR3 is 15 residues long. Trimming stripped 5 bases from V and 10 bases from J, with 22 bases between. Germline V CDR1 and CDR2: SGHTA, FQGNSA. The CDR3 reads CASSMYVSSFSPQYF. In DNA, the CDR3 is TGTGCCAGCAGCATGTACGTCTCTAGCTTCAGCCCGCAGTATTTT.

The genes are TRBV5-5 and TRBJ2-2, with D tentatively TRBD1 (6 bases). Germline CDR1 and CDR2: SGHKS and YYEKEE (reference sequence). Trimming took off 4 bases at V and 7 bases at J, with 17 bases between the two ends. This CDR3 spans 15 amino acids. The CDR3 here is CASSARTATRGELFF. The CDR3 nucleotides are TGTGCCAGCAGCGCCCGGACAGCGACCCGCGGGGAGCTGTTTTTT.

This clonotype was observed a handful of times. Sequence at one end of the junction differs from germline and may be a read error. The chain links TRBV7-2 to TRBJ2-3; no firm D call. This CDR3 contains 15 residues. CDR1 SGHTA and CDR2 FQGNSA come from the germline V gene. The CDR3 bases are TGTGCCAGCAGCTTATGGGCGGTGAGCACAGATCCGCAGTATTTT. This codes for CASSLWAVSTDPQYF.

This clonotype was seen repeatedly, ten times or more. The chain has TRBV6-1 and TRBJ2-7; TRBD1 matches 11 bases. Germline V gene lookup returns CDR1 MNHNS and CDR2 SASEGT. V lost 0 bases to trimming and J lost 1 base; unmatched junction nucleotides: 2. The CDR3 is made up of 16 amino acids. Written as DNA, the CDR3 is TGTGCCAGCAGTGAAGCGGGACAGGGGGGTTCCTACGAGCAGTACTTC. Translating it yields CASSEAGQGGSYEQYF.

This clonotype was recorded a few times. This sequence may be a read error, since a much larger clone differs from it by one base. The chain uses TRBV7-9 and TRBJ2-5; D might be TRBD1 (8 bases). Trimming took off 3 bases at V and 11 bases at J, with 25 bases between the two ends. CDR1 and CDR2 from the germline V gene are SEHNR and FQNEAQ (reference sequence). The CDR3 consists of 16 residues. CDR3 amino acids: CASSLSQGGSTDEQYF. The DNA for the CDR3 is TGTGCCAGCAGCTTGTCACAGGGGGGGTCGACGGATGAGCAGTACTTC. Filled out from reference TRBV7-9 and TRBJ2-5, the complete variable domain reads DTGVSQNPRHKITKRGQNVTFRCDPISEHNRLYWYRQTLGQGPEFLTYFQNEAQLEKSRLLSDRFSAERPKGSFSTLEIQRTEQGDSAMYLCASSLSQGGSTDEQYFGPGTRLLVL.

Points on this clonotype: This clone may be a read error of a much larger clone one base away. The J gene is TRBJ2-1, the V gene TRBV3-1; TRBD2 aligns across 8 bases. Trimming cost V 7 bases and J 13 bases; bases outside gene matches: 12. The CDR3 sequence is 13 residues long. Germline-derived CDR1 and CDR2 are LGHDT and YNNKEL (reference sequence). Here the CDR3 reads CASTRTSKETQFF. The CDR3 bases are TGTGCCAGCACCAGGACTAGCAAAGAGACCCAGTTCTTC.

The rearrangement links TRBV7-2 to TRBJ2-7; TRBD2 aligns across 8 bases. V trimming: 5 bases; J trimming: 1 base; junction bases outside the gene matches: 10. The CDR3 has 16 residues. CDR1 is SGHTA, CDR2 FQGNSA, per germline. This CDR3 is CASSRRAGTRSYEQYF. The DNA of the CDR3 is TGTGCCAGCAGCCGTAGGGCAGGGACTAGGTCCTACGAGCAGTACTTC.